This T cell receptor beta chain was profiled in a study of blood T cell repertoires in COVID-19. The age range of participants was about 18 to 100 years, with residence in about two dozen US areas. Self-reported history from a screening survey and questionnaire set each donor's cohort. Produced via immunoSEQ multiplex PCR; TCRdb's table is partial and in-frame only. The sample consists of some 200,000 clones, 65% to 90% of them appearing once. Germline CDR1 ENHRY, CDR2 SYGVKD. The CDR3 spans 13 residues. V lost 0 bases, J lost 12 bases, and 14 bases lay in between. The sample was PBMCs or T cells enriched from blood (not recorded which). V usage is TRBV10-3 and J usage is TRBJ1-1, with D unresolved. This receptor was obtained from a middle-aged man who had recovered from COVID-19. The chain's CDR3 is CAISESSVRGTFF. For the CDR3, the DNA is TGTGCCATCAGTGAGTCATCCGTCCGGGGAACTTTCTTT.